The source of this T cell receptor beta chain is a study of CD8 T cells in ankylosing spondylitis. The study, taken as a whole, reports: Those disease-linked clones were CD8+; they were also relatively rare in peripheral blood. Prior work had noted some motif variants in reactive arthritis blood and synovial fluid. Significantly higher representation of disease-linked clones was reported for matched ankylosing spondylitis synovial fluid. It appeared that ankylosing spondylitis blood was characterized by a TCR beta motif of under ten highly homologous variants.

A quantitative 5'-RACE method, one with molecular barcodes, was used to make TCR beta libraries. TCRdb ran MiXCR on the 5' RACE reads and lists one entry per CDR3 protein. Of about 700,000 distinct CDR3 sequences listed, 15% to 20% are singletons. About this clonotype: Its antigen is currently unknown.

From germline, CDR1 is SGHRS and CDR2 YFSETQ. This CDR3 has 12 amino acids. V gave up 4 bases and J gave up 6 bases, with 11 bases separating them. The specimen was blood, either unsorted or a sorted T cell fraction (not recorded which). This chain uses TRBV5-1 with TRBJ2-7; possibly TRBD1 for D (6 bases). The TCR sequence derives from a male donor with ankylosing spondylitis. CDR3 sequence (DNA): TGCGCCAGCAGCCCCGGGACACGCGAGCAGTACTTC. Its protein product is CASSPGTREQYF.